Shown below are 25 T cell receptor beta chains from a single sample sequenced in a study of Tregs in tolerant kidney transplant recipients. This table comes from immunoSEQ multiplex PCR, and its TCRdb copy is limited to in-frame clones, with some not included. The sample contains under 100,000 clones, more than 90% of which appear only once. The sample was CD8+ T cells from blood. The receptors were gathered from a human donor in good health.

The chain links TRBV6-6 to TRBJ1-2, with a possible D match to TRBD1 (5 bases). Trimming removed 5 bases from V and 1 base from J, with 11 bases in between. The CDR3 runs 14 residues. Germline CDR1 is MNHNY and CDR2 is SVGAGI (reference sequence). CDR3 nucleotide sequence: TGTGCCAGCAGTCCACTGGGGCTTAACTATGGCTACACCTTC. Protein: CASSPLGLNYGYTF.

A single count supports this clone. J is TRBJ1-1 and V is TRBV19; 11 positions match TRBD1. Germline V gene data show CDR1 as LNHDA and CDR2 as SQIVND (reference sequence). Unmatched junction bases numbered 11, after V lost 7 bases and J lost 7 bases. This CDR3 has 15 residues. This chain's CDR3 is CASTRDRGTTNEAFF. CDR3 bases: TGTGCCAGTACTAGGGACAGGGGGACCACCAATGAAGCTTTCTTT.

The chain uses TRBV6-1 and TRBJ1-2, with D hard to call. V lost 7 bases and J lost 10, with 19 bases in between. Germline V gene sequence: CDR1 MNHNS, CDR2 SASEGT. The CDR3 length is 13 residues. This CDR3 reads CASTLSPGWDYTF. The CDR3 DNA follows: TGTGCCAGCACTCTATCGCCGGGGTGGGACTACACCTTC.

Worth noting for this clone: A junction end diverges from the germline sequence, so it may reflect a read error. CDR3 coding DNA: TGTGCCATCAGTGAGCTTGCTAGCGGGCATGCCTACGAGCAGTACTTC. It translates to CAISELASGHAYEQYF. The rearrangement uses TRBV6-1 and TRBJ2-7; 8 positions agree with TRBD2. Germline V gene data show CDR1 as MNHNS and CDR2 as SASEGT. The CDR3 is 16 residues long.

The chain is built from TRBV27 and TRBJ2-1; no firm D call. Germline-derived CDR1 and CDR2 are MNHEY and SMNVEV (reference sequence). V lost 6 bases, J lost 10 bases, and 10 bases lay in between. The CDR3 extends over 11 amino acids. CDR3 coding DNA: TGTGCCAGCAGCGTGTTAGGAGAGCAGTTCTTC. Residues: CASSVLGEQFF.

This sequence joins TRBV6-4 and TRBJ2-3, with TRBD2 matching over 11 bases. V lost 4 bases and J lost 2; bases outside the gene matches: 5. Germline V gene sequence: CDR1 MRHNA, CDR2 SNTAGT. This CDR3 has 16 amino acids. CDR3 residues: CASSGLAGGDTDTQYF. The CDR3 region has the DNA TGTGCCAGCAGTGGTCTAGCGGGAGGTGACACAGATACGCAGTATTTT.

J is TRBJ2-3 and V is TRBV4-1, with TRBD2 matching over 10 bases. Germline CDR1 reads MGHRA; CDR2 reads YSYEKL. The CDR3 has 19 amino acids. The V segment lost 0 bases and the J segment 2 bases; nucleotides outside the gene matches: 11. The CDR3 loop reads CASSQDWPSGGGLTDTQYF. Here the CDR3 DNA reads TGCGCCAGCAGCCAAGATTGGCCCAGCGGGGGGGGCCTCACAGATACGCAGTATTTT.

The chain has TRBV7-8 and TRBJ2-3; D unclear. Trimming pared 7 bases from V and 4 bases from J, leaving 9 bases between. The CDR3 contains 12 residues. Germline values: CDR1 SGHVS, CDR2 FQNEAQ. DNA for the CDR3: TGTGCCAGCACCCTCTCCCCAGATACGCAGTATTTT. Protein product: CASTLSPDTQYF.

The chain couples TRBV6-6 to TRBJ1-2; a weak D match, TRBD1 (5 bases). In germline, CDR1 is MNHNY, CDR2 SVGAGI (reference sequence). With 4 bases removed from V and 4 bases from J, the gap between germline ends came to 7 bases. The CDR3 length is 12 residues. This chain's CDR3 is CASSSDSYGYTF. The CDR3 DNA reads as TGTGCCAGCAGTTCCGACAGCTATGGCTACACCTTC.

V gene TRBV27 combines with J gene TRBJ2-1; D may be TRBD2 (5 bases). V lost 2 bases and J lost 6, with 11 bases in between. This CDR3 region has 14 residues. CDR1 is MNHEY, CDR2 SMNVEV, per germline (reference sequence). The CDR3 DNA follows: TGTGCCAGCAGTTTAGCGGGTGGGAGCAATGAGCAGTTCTTC. It translates to CASSLAGGSNEQFF.

The J gene is TRBJ2-2, the V gene TRBV7-9; D unclear. Germline V lookup: CDR1 SEHNR, CDR2 FQNEAQ (reference sequence). This CDR3 has 14 amino acids. V gave up 3 bases and J gave up 2 bases, with 7 bases separating them. CDR3 coding DNA: TGTGCCAGCAGCTTCGAACATAACACCGGGGAGCTGTTTTTT. Encoded protein: CASSFEHNTGELFF.

This chain connects TRBV14 to TRBJ2-7; tentative D call: TRBD2 (5 bases). The germline V gene encodes CDR1 SGHDN and CDR2 FVKESK. The CDR3 is made up of 14 amino acids. Trimming removed 4 bases from V and 5 bases from J, with 15 bases in between. CDR3 sequence reads: CASSPENVGDEQYF. As DNA, the CDR3 is TGTGCCAGCAGCCCCGAGAACGTCGGGGACGAGCAGTACTTC.

The CDR3 region has the DNA TGTGCCGCCCAGGGGAGGACTGGAAACACCATATATTTT. Amino acids: CAAQGRTGNTIYF. J is TRBJ1-3 and V is TRBV28; the D gene is possibly TRBD1 (6 bases). This CDR3 is 13 amino acids long. Germline V gives CDR1 MDHEN, CDR2 SYDVKM. Trimming pared 11 bases from V and 2 bases from J, leaving 13 bases between.

The rearrangement joins TRBV19 to TRBJ1-4; perhaps TRBD1 as D (6 bases). The V and J ends lost 5 bases and 0 bases respectively, with 13 bases between them. Germline CDR1 reads LNHDA; CDR2 reads SQIVND (reference sequence). This CDR3 is built from 16 residues. CDR3 region: CASSPGTLATNEKLFF. DNA for the CDR3: TGTGCCAGTAGTCCGGGGACATTGGCAACTAATGAAAAACTGTTTTTT. The entire variable domain, with the rest obtained from reference TRBV19 and TRBJ1-4, is as follows: DGGITQSPKYLFRKEGQNVTLSCEQNLNHDAMYWYRQDPGQGLRLIYYSQIVNDFQKGDIAEGYSVSREKKESFPLTVTSAQKNPTAFYLCASSPGTLATNEKLFFGSGTQLSVL.

This clone was seen only once. The chain couples TRBV18 to TRBJ2-7; D is undetermined. Germline V lookup: CDR1 KGHSH, CDR2 LQKENI. Trimming cost V 3 bases and J 1 base, with 10 bases left between them. This CDR3 spans 14 amino acids. CDR3: CASSPSDNSYEQYF. As DNA, the CDR3 is TGTGCCAGCTCACCGTCTGACAATTCCTACGAGCAGTACTTC.

A remark on this clone: A far larger clone is only one base removed, so a read error is likely. V gene TRBV2 combines with J gene TRBJ2-2, with a possible D match to TRBD1 (7 bases). CDR1 SNHLY and CDR2 FYNNEI come from the germline V gene. This CDR3 has 16 amino acids. The CDR3 loop reads CAGRGRGEVNTGELFF. The CDR3 region has the DNA TGTGCCGGCAGGGGGAGAGGGGAGGTGAACACCGGGGAGCTGTTTTTT.

V usage is TRBV7-3 and J usage is TRBJ1-2, with D uncertain. From germline, CDR1 is SGHTA and CDR2 FQGTGA. CDR3 length: 16 amino acids. V was shortened by 5 bases and J by 3 bases, with 19 bases between the two germline ends. DNA of the CDR3: TGTGCCAGCAGCGACGGCGGAGGAGGGAAAGACTATGGCTACACCTTC. It translates to CASSDGGGGKDYGYTF.

The V and J genes are TRBV13 and TRBJ2-4; D may be TRBD1 or TRBD2 (5 bases each). CDR1 PRHDT and CDR2 FYEKMQ come from the germline V gene (reference sequence). The CDR3 has 14 residues. Trimming removed 7 bases from V and 4 bases from J, with 14 bases in between. CDR3 in amino acids: CASTRGREKNIQYF. In nucleotides, the CDR3 is TGTGCCAGCACCCGGGGCCGTGAAAAAAACATTCAGTACTTC.

J is TRBJ2-7 and V is TRBV27; 8 nucleotides align to TRBD1. This CDR3 contains 16 residues. V shed 5 bases, J shed 0 bases, and the junction held 9 bases outside the gene matches. CDR1 MNHEY and CDR2 SMNVEV come from the germline V gene (reference sequence). The DNA for the CDR3 is TGTGCCAGCAGTCCACGGACAGGGAGCCGCTCCTACGAGCAGTACTTC. As protein: CASSPRTGSRSYEQYF.

This rearrangement joins TRBV5-4 to TRBJ1-6, with D unclear. Germline CDR1 and CDR2: SGHNT and YYREEE (reference sequence). The CDR3 is made up of 14 amino acids. V was shortened by 0 bases and J by 3 bases, with 4 bases between the two germline ends. CDR3 DNA: TGTGCCAGCAGCTTGGTAGTCTATAATTCACCCCTCCACTTT. Its protein is CASSLVVYNSPLHF.

This clone was found a few times. The V gene is TRBV6-6, the J gene TRBJ1-6; D not certain. The CDR3 runs to 13 residues. Germline V gene lookup returns CDR1 MNHNY and CDR2 SVGAGI (reference sequence). Trimming pared 2 bases from V and 6 bases from J, leaving 5 bases between. The CDR3 DNA follows: TGTGCCAGCAGTTACAGGGCTAATTCACCCCTCCACTTT. Its protein is CASSYRANSPLHF.

The chain has TRBV9 and TRBJ2-1; 8 bases are a match to TRBD1. J was trimmed by 7 bases and V by 0 bases; bases with no gene match: 6. The CDR3 has 15 residues. Germline CDR1 SGDLS, CDR2 YYNGEE. The CDR3 sequence is CASSVGRGLNNEQFF. Here the CDR3 DNA reads TGTGCCAGCAGCGTAGGCAGGGGGCTAAATAATGAGCAGTTCTTC. The complete variable domain, with remaining parts taken from reference TRBV9 and TRBJ2-1, reads DSGVTQTPKHLITATGQRVTLRCSPRSGDLSVYWYQQSLDQGLQFLIQYYNGEERAKGNILERFSAQQFPDLHSELNLSSLELGDSALYFCASSVGRGLNNEQFFGPGTRLTVL.

By its share, this clone is medium-sized. This chain connects TRBV11-2 to TRBJ2-1; D ambiguous. This CDR3 has 15 residues. Between the trimmed V and J ends, which lost 2 bases and 4 bases, there was a span of 12 bases. Per germline, CDR1 SGHAT and CDR2 FQNNGV. The CDR3: CASSLSTTVYNEQFF. The CDR3 nucleotides are TGTGCCAGCAGCTTATCGACGACGGTGTACAATGAGCAGTTCTTC.

Worth noting for this clone: The same CDR3 arises from other DNA sequences in this sample as well. The chain uses TRBV5-1 and TRBJ1-1; unclear D gene. The CDR3 is 13 amino acids. The ends were cut back, 4 bases at V and 1 base at J, with 8 bases in the middle. The germline gives CDR1 SGHRS, CDR2 YFSETQ. The DNA of the CDR3 is TGCGCCAGCAGCCCTCGACAGAACACTGAAGCTTTCTTT. Protein: CASSPRQNTEAFF.

V usage is TRBV30 and J usage is TRBJ1-1, with TRBD1 as a possible D gene (6 bases). The germline V gene has CDR1 GTSNPN and CDR2 SVGIG (reference sequence). V was pared by 4 bases and J by 7 bases, with 13 bases between. The CDR3 consists of 12 residues. CDR3 in DNA: TGTGCCTGGAAACAGGGAAAGGGTGAAGCTTTCTTT. The encoded protein is CAWKQGKGEAFF.